What follows are 29 T cell receptor beta chains derived from one specimen sequenced in a study of blood T cell repertoires in COVID-19. Libraries were prepared by immunoSEQ multiplex PCR; TCRdb keeps only in-frame clonotypes and omits some of them. Among about 76,000 clones listed, about 90% were seen once. The specimen was peripheral blood. These receptors came from a woman aged 45-59 years in a cohort sampled during active COVID-19.

This chain connects TRBV5-1 to TRBJ2-3; D may be TRBD1 (8 bases). Trimming pared 2 bases from V and 4 bases from J, leaving 11 bases between. The germline CDR1 and CDR2 sequences are SGHRS and YFSETQ. The CDR3 loop spans 14 amino acids. The CDR3 here is CASSLAGQADTQYF. CDR3 DNA: TGCGCCAGCAGCTTAGCGGGACAGGCAGATACGCAGTATTTT. The full variable domain, its missing parts supplied by reference TRBV5-1 and TRBJ2-3, is KAGVTQTPRYLIKTRGQQVTLSCSPISGHRSVSWYQQTPGQGLQFLFEYFSETQRNKGNFPGRFSGRQFSNSRSEMNVSTLELGDSALYLCASSLAGQADTQYFGPGTRLTVL.

This chain joins TRBV5-6 and TRBJ1-2; 9 nucleotides agree with TRBD1. Germline V gives CDR1 SGHDT, CDR2 YYEEEE. Germline trimming cut 0 bases from V and 4 bases from J; bases unmatched to any gene: 4. CDR3 length: 15 amino acids. The CDR3 coding sequence is TGTGCCAGCAGCTTGGATATGACAGGGGGCTATGGCTACACCTTC. Its translation is CASSLDMTGGYGYTF.

The gene calls are TRBV11-3 and TRBJ2-3, with 7 bases that match TRBD1. Germline loops: CDR1 SGHNT, CDR2 YENEEA. This CDR3 is 15 amino acids long. V lost 1 base, J lost 4 bases, and 5 bases stayed unmatched. In nucleotides, the CDR3 is TGTGCCAGCAGCTTAGGGCAGGGGGTTTCAGATACGCAGTATTTT. This gives the protein CASSLGQGVSDTQYF.

The chain joins TRBV18 to TRBJ2-1, with a weak D call TRBD2 (5 bases). Trimming pared 1 base from V and 6 bases from J, leaving 13 bases between. The CDR3 runs to 15 residues. The germline V gene has CDR1 KGHSH and CDR2 LQKENI. In nucleotides, the CDR3 is TGTGCCAGCTCACCACAAGTCGTAGAGGGCAATGAGCAGTTCTTC. It is translated as CASSPQVVEGNEQFF.

This clone appeared a single time. The genes are TRBV11-2 and TRBJ2-2; 8 positions agree with TRBD2. Trimming cost V 6 bases and J 8 bases; bases outside gene matches: 14. The germline CDR1 and CDR2 sequences are SGHAT and FQNNGV. CDR3 size: 16 residues. The chain's CDR3 is CASSSTSGSPKGELFF. The CDR3, as DNA: TGTGCCAGCAGTTCCACTAGCGGATCACCTAAAGGGGAGCTGTTTTTT.

V is TRBV18 and J is TRBJ2-7; 8 nucleotides match TRBD1. Looked up from germline, CDR1 is KGHSH and CDR2 is LQKENI. This CDR3 is built from 15 residues. V lost 4 bases and J lost 2; bases outside the gene matches: 7. CDR3 DNA sequence: TGTGCCAGCTCACAGCCCGGGACAGGTCCCTACGAGCAGTACTTC. Translating it yields CASSQPGTGPYEQYF.

The chain couples TRBV5-4 to TRBJ2-1, with 8 bases aligning to TRBD2. V trimming: 1 base; J trimming: 5 bases; junction bases outside the gene matches: 8. Germline V gene data show CDR1 as SGHNT and CDR2 as YYREEE (reference sequence). The CDR3 contains 16 residues. The CDR3 loop reads CASSLPFGRADNEQFF. As DNA, the CDR3 is TGTGCCAGCAGCTTGCCTTTCGGGAGGGCGGACAATGAGCAGTTCTTC.

The chain carries TRBV27 and TRBJ1-2; 9 bases line up with TRBD1. Germline trimming cut 2 bases from V and 4 bases from J; bases unmatched to any gene: 5. In germline, CDR1 is MNHEY, CDR2 SMNVEV (reference sequence). This CDR3 contains 15 residues. The CDR3: CASSLKTGGSYGYTF. The CDR3 DNA reads TGTGCCAGCAGTTTAAAGACAGGGGGAAGCTATGGCTACACCTTC.

V usage is TRBV28 and J usage is TRBJ2-7, with 8 bases identical to TRBD1. V gave up 5 bases and J gave up 0 bases; unmatched junction bases: 6. CDR3 length: 15 amino acids. The V gene's germline CDR1 is MDHEN and CDR2 SYDVKM. The CDR3 reads CASSRGQGASYEQYF. DNA of the CDR3: TGTGCCAGCAGTCGAGGACAGGGTGCCTCCTACGAGCAGTACTTC.

The rearrangement uses TRBV28 and TRBJ1-4; D is unresolved. Trimming removed 3 bases from V and 7 bases from J, with 24 bases in between. This CDR3 has 18 residues. The V gene's germline CDR1 is MDHEN and CDR2 SYDVKM. CDR3 region: CASSFPTGRGVSSEKLFF. DNA of the CDR3: TGTGCCAGCAGTTTTCCTACTGGAAGAGGAGTATCGAGTGAAAAACTGTTTTTT.

The chain joins TRBV6-5 to TRBJ1-2, with 7 bases matching TRBD1. The germline CDR1 and CDR2 sequences are MNHEY and SVGAGI. V gave up 0 bases and J gave up 3 bases; unmatched junction bases: 7. This CDR3 is 16 amino acids long. The CDR3 spells CASSYSKPTGHYGYTF. CDR3 coding DNA: TGTGCCAGCAGTTACTCGAAACCGACAGGGCACTATGGCTACACCTTC.

This chain uses TRBV13 with TRBJ2-1; 7 bases fit TRBD2. Germline CDR1 and CDR2: PRHDT and FYEKMQ (reference sequence). Unmatched junction bases numbered 6, after V lost 0 bases and J lost 4 bases. The CDR3 length is 16 residues. The CDR3 nucleotides are TGTGCCAGCAGCTTAGGGGGGCTAGCGGATTACAATGAGCAGTTCTTC. Amino acids: CASSLGGLADYNEQFF.

CDR3 protein: CASSETYRVGAKNIQYF. CDR3 bases: TGTGCCAGCAGCGAGACCTACAGGGTCGGGGCCAAAAACATTCAGTACTTC. The chain combines TRBV25-1 with TRBJ2-4; tentative D call: TRBD1 (6 bases). Germline loops: CDR1 MGHDK, CDR2 SYGVNS. CDR3 length: 17 amino acids. The V and J ends lost 6 bases and 1 base respectively, with 19 bases between them.

This sequence joins TRBV5-6 and TRBJ1-3; D is possibly TRBD1 (6 bases). The germline CDR1 and CDR2 sequences are SGHDT and YYEEEE. The V and J ends lost 4 bases and 1 base respectively, with 12 bases between them. This CDR3 region has 15 residues. CDR3 region: CASSQDRLSGNTIYF. The CDR3 region has the DNA TGTGCCAGCAGCCAGGACAGACTTTCTGGAAACACCATATATTTT. The full variable domain, in which reference TRBV5-6 and TRBJ1-3 provide the parts outside the CDR3, is DAGVTQSPTHLIKTRGQQVTLRCSPKSGHDTVSWYQQALGQGPQFIFQYYEEEERQRGNFPDRFSGHQFPNYSSELNVNALLLGDSALYLCASSQDRLSGNTIYFGEGSWLTVV.

This chain joins TRBV3-1 (or the pseudogene TRBV3-2) and TRBJ1-5; D is unclear. Trimming took off 1 base at V and 3 bases at J, with 7 bases between the two ends. CDR1 LGHDT and CDR2 YNNKEL come from the germline V gene (reference sequence). The CDR3 runs 14 residues. CDR3 nucleotides: TGTGCCAGCAGCCAAGCGCCAGTCAATCAGCCCCAGCATTTT. Its translation: CASSQAPVNQPQHF.

The chain links TRBV2 to TRBJ1-1, with 7 positions matching TRBD1. Germline lookup yields CDR1 SNHLY and CDR2 FYNNEI. This CDR3 spans 13 amino acids. Trimming removed 6 bases from V and 3 bases from J; junction bases left unmatched: 4. CDR3 sequence (DNA): TGTGCCAGCAGCCGACAGGGTTACACTGAAGCTTTCTTT. Protein product: CASSRQGYTEAFF.

The chain joins TRBV7-2 to TRBJ1-1, with a possible D match to TRBD1 (5 bases). The length of the CDR3 is 11 residues. CDR1 and CDR2 (germline): SGHTA, FQGNSA. Trimming removed 6 bases at V and 8 bases at J, with 10 bases between. As DNA, the CDR3 is TGTGCCAGCAGATTGGACATAGAAGCTTTCTTT. This sequence encodes CASRLDIEAFF.

The chain is built from TRBV5-1 and TRBJ2-2, with TRBD2 matching over 9 bases. This CDR3 is 15 amino acids long. The V gene end was trimmed by 1 base and the J gene end by 4 bases; junction bases not matched to a gene: 2. Germline CDR1 SGHRS, CDR2 YFSETQ. CDR3 nucleotides: TGCGCCAGCAGCTTGCTAGCGGGGCTCACCGGGGAGCTGTTTTTT. Its protein product is CASSLLAGLTGELFF. The full variable domain, with the rest looked up from reference TRBV5-1 and TRBJ2-2, is KAGVTQTPRYLIKTRGQQVTLSCSPISGHRSVSWYQQTPGQGLQFLFEYFSETQRNKGNFPGRFSGRQFSNSRSEMNVSTLELGDSALYLCASSLLAGLTGELFFGEGSRLTVL.

This chain joins TRBV11-2 and TRBJ1-5; D ambiguous. With 1 base removed from V and 4 bases from J, the gap between germline ends came to 5 bases. Germline values: CDR1 SGHAT, CDR2 FQNNGV. The CDR3 covers 13 residues. The CDR3 bases are TGTGCCAGCAGCTTAGCCACTAATCAGCCCCAGCATTTT. It translates to CASSLATNQPQHF. The complete variable domain, with remaining parts taken from reference TRBV11-2 and TRBJ1-5, reads EAGVAQSPRYKIIEKRQSVAFWCNPISGHATLYWYQQILGQGPKLLIQFQNNGVVDDSQLPKDRFSAERLKGVDSTLKIQPAKLEDSAVYLCASSLATNQPQHFGDGTRLSIL.

The rearrangement uses TRBV5-4 and TRBJ2-3, with TRBD2 matching over 10 bases. J lost 3 bases, V lost 4 bases, and 5 bases had no gene match. CDR3 size: 15 residues. Germline V gene sequence: CDR1 SGHNT, CDR2 YYREEE (reference sequence). The CDR3 nucleotides read TGTGCCAGCAGCCTCAGCGGGAGGGCAACAGATACGCAGTATTTT. Translation: CASSLSGRATDTQYF.

V gene TRBV6-5 combines with J gene TRBJ2-2; possibly TRBD1 for D (6 bases). The CDR3 spans 15 residues. The germline CDR1 and CDR2 sequences are MNHEY and SVGAGI. The ends were cut back, 10 bases at V and 7 bases at J, with 22 bases in the middle. In DNA, the CDR3 is TGTGCCACTTCCCAGAGAAGACAGGTAGGCGGGGAGCTGTTTTTT. Translated: CATSQRRQVGGELFF.

The chain is built from TRBV19 and TRBJ2-1; the D gene is possibly TRBD2 (5 bases). V gave up 6 bases and J gave up 0 bases, with 9 bases separating them. Per germline, CDR1 LNHDA and CDR2 SQIVND (reference sequence). CDR3 length equals 14 residues. The CDR3 DNA sequence: TGTGCCAGTAGGCCTGGGAGCTCCTACAATGAGCAGTTCTTC. Translated, it gives CASRPGSSYNEQFF.

The J gene is TRBJ1-5, the V gene TRBV28, with D possibly matching TRBD1 (6 bases). The ends were cut back, 7 bases at V and 3 bases at J, with 16 bases in the middle. The length of the CDR3 is 15 residues. The germline gives CDR1 MDHEN, CDR2 SYDVKM. CDR3 residues: CASISGGTYNQPQHF. CDR3 DNA: TGTGCCAGCATTTCCGGGGGGACATACAATCAGCCCCAGCATTTT.

The chain links TRBV13 to TRBJ2-1, with a tentative D call TRBD2 (5 bases). The CDR3 contains 16 residues. Looked up from germline, CDR1 is PRHDT and CDR2 is FYEKMQ (reference sequence). Trimming took 5 bases from V and 7 from J, leaving 21 bases between them. The CDR3 protein is CASSLSRRAEWNEQFF. The CDR3 coding sequence is TGTGCCAGCAGCCTCTCCCGGCGAGCGGAATGGAATGAGCAGTTCTTC. Together with reference TRBV13 and TRBJ2-1, the CDR3 gives the full variable domain: AAGVIQSPRHLIKEKRETATLKCYPIPRHDTVYWYQQGPGQDPQFLISFYEKMQSDKGSIPDRFSAQQFSDYHSELNMSSLELGDSALYFCASSLSRRAEWNEQFFGPGTRLTVL.

The V gene is TRBV6-4, the J gene TRBJ2-7; 11 bases agree with TRBD1. The CDR3 has 13 amino acids. Germline V CDR1 and CDR2: MRHNA, SNTAGT. Trimming cost V 8 bases and J 4 bases; bases outside gene matches: 4. The CDR3 DNA reads TGTGCCAGCCCCCGGGACAGGGGGTACGAGCAGTACTTC. It encodes CASPRDRGYEQYF.

The table lists this clone with a count of one. V is TRBV27 and J is TRBJ2-7; 8 bases map to TRBD1. The CDR3 length is 14 residues. CDR1 is MNHEY and CDR2 is SMNVEV in the germline V gene (reference sequence). V lost 8 bases, J lost 0 bases, and 6 bases stayed unmatched. DNA for the CDR3: TGTGCCAGCCAGCGGACAGGGATCTCCTACGAGCAGTACTTC. Encoded protein: CASQRTGISYEQYF.

This chain connects TRBV3-1 (or the pseudogene TRBV3-2) to TRBJ2-3, with D possibly being TRBD2 (6 bases). The V and J ends lost 4 bases and 1 base respectively, with 15 bases between them. The germline gives CDR1 LGHDT, CDR2 YNNKEL (reference sequence). The CDR3 covers 16 residues. CDR3 in amino acids: CASSLISGFRTDTQYF. The CDR3 DNA is TGTGCCAGCAGCCTGATAAGCGGGTTCCGCACAGATACGCAGTATTTT.

In regard to this clone: The limits of the CDR3 on the DNA are not certain, so only TCRdb's listed CDR3 is given. J is TRBJ1-3 and V is TRBV9; the table's D call, TRBD1, was not checked against the DNA. Germline CDR1 and CDR2: SGDLS and YYNGEE. The CDR3 spans 12 residues, counting both ends. CDR3 sequence: CASSVGTGTLYF.

V is TRBV2 and J is TRBJ1-2; maybe TRBD1 (6 bases). This CDR3 contains 12 residues. Trimming shortened V by 9 bases and J by 6 bases, and 14 bases separated the two germline ends. Germline loops: CDR1 SNHLY, CDR2 FYNNEI. This chain's CDR3 is CARGGLPNGYTF. The CDR3 DNA follows: TGTGCCAGGGGGGGGCTCCCAAATGGCTACACCTTC.